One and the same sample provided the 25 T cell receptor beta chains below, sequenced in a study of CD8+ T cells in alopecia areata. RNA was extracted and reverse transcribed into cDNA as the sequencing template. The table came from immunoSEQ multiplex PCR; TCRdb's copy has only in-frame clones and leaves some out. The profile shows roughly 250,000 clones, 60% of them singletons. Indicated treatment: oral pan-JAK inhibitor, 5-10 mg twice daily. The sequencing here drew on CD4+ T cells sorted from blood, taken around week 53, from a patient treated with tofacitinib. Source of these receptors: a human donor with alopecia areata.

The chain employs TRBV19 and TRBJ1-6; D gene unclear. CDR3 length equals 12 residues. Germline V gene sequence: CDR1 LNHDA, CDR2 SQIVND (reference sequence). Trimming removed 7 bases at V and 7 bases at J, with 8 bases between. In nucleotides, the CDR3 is TGTGCCAGTAATTTCAGGAATTCACCCCTCCACTTT. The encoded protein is CASNFRNSPLHF.

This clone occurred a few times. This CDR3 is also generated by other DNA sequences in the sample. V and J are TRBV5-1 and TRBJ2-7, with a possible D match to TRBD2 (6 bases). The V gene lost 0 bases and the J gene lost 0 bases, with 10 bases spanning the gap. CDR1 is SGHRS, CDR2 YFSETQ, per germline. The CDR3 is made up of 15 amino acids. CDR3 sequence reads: CASSLEAGNSYEQYF. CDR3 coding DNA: TGCGCCAGCAGCTTGGAGGCGGGGAACTCCTACGAGCAGTACTTC.

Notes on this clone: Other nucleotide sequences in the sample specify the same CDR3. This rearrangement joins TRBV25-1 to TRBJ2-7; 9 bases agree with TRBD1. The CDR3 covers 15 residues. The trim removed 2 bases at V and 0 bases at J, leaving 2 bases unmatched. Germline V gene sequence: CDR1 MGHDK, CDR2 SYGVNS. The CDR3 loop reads CASSEPGQGSYEQYF. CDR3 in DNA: TGTGCCAGCAGTGAACCGGGACAGGGCTCCTACGAGCAGTACTTC.

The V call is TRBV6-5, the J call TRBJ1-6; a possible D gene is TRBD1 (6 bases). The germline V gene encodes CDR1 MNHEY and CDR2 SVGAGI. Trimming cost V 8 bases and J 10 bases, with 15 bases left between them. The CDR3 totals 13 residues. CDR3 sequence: CASGIGRGSPLHF. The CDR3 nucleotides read TGTGCCAGCGGTATAGGCAGGGGCTCACCCCTCCACTTT.

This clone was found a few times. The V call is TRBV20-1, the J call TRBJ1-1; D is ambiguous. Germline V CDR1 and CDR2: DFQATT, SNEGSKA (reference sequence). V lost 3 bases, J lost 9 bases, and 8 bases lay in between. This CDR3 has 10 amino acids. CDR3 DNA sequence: TGCAGTGCTAGTCTGCAGCAAGCTTTCTTT. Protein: CSASLQQAFF.

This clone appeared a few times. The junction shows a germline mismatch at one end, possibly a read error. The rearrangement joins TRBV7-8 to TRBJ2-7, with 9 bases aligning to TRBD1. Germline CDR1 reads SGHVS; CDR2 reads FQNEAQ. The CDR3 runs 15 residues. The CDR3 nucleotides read TGTGCCAGCAGGCAAAACAGGGGGCCTTCCTTCGAGCAGTACTTC. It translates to CASRQNRGPSFEQYF.

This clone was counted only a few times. The CDR3: CASSSGRGTETQYF. CDR3 nucleotides: TGTGCCAGCAGCTCCGGCCGGGGGACAGAGACCCAGTACTTC. The chain is built from TRBV7-9 and TRBJ2-5; D is perhaps TRBD2 (6 bases). CDR1 SEHNR and CDR2 FQNEAQ come from the germline V gene (reference sequence). The CDR3 is made up of 14 amino acids. Trimming stripped 4 bases from V and 4 bases from J, with 13 bases between.

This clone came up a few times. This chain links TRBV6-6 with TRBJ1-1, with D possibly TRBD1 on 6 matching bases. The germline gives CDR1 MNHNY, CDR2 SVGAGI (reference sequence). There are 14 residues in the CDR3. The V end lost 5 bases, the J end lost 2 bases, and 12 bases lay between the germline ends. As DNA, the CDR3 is TGTGCCAGCAGTGGAACAGGGATAAACACTGAAGCTTTCTTT. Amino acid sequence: CASSGTGINTEAFF.

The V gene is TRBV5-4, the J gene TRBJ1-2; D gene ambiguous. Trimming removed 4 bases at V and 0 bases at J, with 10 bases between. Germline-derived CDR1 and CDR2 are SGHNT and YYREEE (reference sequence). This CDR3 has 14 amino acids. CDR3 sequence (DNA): TGTGCCAGCAGCGGTCTCACGACTAACTATGGCTACACCTTC. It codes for CASSGLTTNYGYTF.

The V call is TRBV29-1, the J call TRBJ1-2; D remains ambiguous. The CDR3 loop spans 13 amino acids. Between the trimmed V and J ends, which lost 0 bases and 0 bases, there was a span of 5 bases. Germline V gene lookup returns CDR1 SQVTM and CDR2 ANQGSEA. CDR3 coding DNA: TGCAGCGTTGAAGAGAGTGCTAACTATGGCTACACCTTC. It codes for CSVEESANYGYTF.

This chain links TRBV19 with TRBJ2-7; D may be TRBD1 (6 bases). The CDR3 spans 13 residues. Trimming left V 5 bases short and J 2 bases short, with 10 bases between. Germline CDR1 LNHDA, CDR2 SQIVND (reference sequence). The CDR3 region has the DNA TGTGCCAGTAGTCAAGGGGGACCCTACGAGCAGTACTTC. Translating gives CASSQGGPYEQYF.

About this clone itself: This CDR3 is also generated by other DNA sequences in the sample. The chain's CDR3 is CSVGTGRNSPLHF. The CDR3 nucleotides are TGCAGCGTTGGGACAGGGCGAAATTCACCCCTCCACTTT. The chain links TRBV29-1 to TRBJ1-6; 8 nucleotides line up with TRBD1. Germline V gene lookup returns CDR1 SQVTM and CDR2 ANQGSEA. V trimming: 4 bases; J trimming: 7 bases; junction bases outside the gene matches: 3. The CDR3 spans 13 residues.

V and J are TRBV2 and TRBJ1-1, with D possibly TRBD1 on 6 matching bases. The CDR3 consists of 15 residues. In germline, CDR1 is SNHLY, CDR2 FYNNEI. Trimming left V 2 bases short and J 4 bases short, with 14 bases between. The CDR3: CASSELGARSTEAFF. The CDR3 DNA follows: TGTGCCAGCAGTGAACTGGGGGCGCGGAGCACTGAAGCTTTCTTT. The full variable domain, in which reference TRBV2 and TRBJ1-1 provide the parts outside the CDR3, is EPEVTQTPSHQVTQMGQEVILRCVPISNHLYFYWYRQILGQKVEFLVSFYNNEISEKSEIFDDQFSVERPDGSNFTLKIRSTKLEDSAMYFCASSELGARSTEAFFGQGTRLTVV.

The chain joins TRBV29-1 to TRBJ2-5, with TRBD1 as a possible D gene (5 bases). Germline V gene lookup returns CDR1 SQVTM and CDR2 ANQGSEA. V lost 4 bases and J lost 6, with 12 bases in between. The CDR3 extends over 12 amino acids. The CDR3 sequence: CSVGAGLQTQYF. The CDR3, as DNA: TGCAGCGTTGGAGCAGGGCTCCAGACCCAGTACTTC.

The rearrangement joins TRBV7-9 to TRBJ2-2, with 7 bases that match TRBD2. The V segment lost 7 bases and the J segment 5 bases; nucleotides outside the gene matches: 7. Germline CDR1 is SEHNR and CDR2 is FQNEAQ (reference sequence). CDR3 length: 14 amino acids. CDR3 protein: CASNAQGGTGELFF. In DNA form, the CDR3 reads TGTGCCAGCAATGCGCAGGGAGGGACCGGGGAGCTGTTTTTT.

Written as DNA, the CDR3 is TGTGCCAGCAGCTTTAGCGGGGCAGATACGCAGTATTTT. The encoded protein is CASSFSGADTQYF. J is TRBJ2-3 and V is TRBV7-9, with TRBD2 matching 8 bases. The CDR3 runs 13 residues. V shed 3 bases and J 4 bases; nucleotides not matched to a gene: 0. CDR1 is SEHNR, CDR2 FQNEAQ, per germline (reference sequence).

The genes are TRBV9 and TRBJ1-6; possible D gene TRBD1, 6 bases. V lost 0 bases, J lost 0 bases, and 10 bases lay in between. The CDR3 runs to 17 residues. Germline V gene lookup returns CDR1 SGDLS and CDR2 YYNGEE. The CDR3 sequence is CASSVGQARSYNSPLHF. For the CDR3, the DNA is TGTGCCAGCAGCGTAGGACAGGCCCGCTCCTATAATTCACCCCTCCACTTT.

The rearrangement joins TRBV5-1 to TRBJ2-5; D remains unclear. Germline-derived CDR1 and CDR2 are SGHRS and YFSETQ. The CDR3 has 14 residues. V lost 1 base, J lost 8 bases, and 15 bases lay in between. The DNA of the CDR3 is TGCGCCAGCAGCTTGTCGACCCCTACCGAAACCCAGTACTTC. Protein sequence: CASSLSTPTETQYF.

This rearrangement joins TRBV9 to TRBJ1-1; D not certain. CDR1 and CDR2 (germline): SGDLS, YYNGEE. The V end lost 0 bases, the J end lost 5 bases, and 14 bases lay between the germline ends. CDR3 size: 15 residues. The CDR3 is CASSVGEAWRTEAFF. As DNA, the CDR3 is TGTGCCAGCAGCGTAGGGGAAGCTTGGAGGACTGAAGCTTTCTTT.

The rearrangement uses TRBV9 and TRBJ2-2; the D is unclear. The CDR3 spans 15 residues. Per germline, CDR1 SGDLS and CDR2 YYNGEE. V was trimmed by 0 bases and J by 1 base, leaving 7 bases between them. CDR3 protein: CASSVGVENTGELFF. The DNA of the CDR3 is TGTGCCAGCAGCGTAGGGGTCGAGAACACCGGGGAGCTGTTTTTT.

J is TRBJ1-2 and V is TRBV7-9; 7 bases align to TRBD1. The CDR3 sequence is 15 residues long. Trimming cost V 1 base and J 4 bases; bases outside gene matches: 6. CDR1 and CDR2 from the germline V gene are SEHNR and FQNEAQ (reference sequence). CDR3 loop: CASSLETGDVYGYTF. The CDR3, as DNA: TGTGCCAGCAGCTTAGAAACAGGGGACGTCTATGGCTACACCTTC.

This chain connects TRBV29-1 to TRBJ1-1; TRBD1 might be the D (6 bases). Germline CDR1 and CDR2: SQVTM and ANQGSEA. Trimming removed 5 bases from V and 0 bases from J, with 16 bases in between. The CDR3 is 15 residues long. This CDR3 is CSVTGASPVNTEAFF. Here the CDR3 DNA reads TGCAGCGTTACGGGGGCTAGTCCCGTGAACACTGAAGCTTTCTTT.

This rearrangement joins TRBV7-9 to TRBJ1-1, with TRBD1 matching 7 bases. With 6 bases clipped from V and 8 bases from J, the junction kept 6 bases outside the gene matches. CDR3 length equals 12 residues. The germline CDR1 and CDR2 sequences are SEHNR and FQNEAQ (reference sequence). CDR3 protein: CASSSDRAEAFF. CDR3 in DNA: TGTGCCAGCAGTTCCGACAGGGCCGAAGCTTTCTTT.

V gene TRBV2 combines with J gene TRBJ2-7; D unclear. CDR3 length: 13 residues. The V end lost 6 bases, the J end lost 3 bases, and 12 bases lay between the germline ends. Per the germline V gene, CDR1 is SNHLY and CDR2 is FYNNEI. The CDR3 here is CASSTGPHYEQYF. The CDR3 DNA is TGTGCCAGCAGCACTGGGCCTCACTACGAGCAGTACTTC.

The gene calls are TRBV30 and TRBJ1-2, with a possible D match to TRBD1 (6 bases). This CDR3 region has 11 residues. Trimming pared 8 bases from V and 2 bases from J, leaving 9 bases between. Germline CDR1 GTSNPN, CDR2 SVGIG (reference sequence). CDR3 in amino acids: CALGGNYGYTF. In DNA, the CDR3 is TGTGCCCTGGGGGGCAACTATGGCTACACCTTC.